This entry concerns a single T cell receptor (beta chain). Its antigen is currently unknown. Other nucleotide sequences from this sample produce the same CDR3. The sample comes from a study of CD8+ T cells in alopecia areata. Germline V gives CDR1 SEHNR, CDR2 FQNEAQ (reference sequence). Trimming removed 5 bases from V and 6 bases from J; junction bases left unmatched: 4. CDR3 length: 13 amino acids. Findings of the study overall: In patients, TCRs were shared less clearly than in mice, and HLA may possibly be involved. Sequenced scalp T cells also include alphabeta T cells resident in normal skin. Lesional scalp, especially alopecia totalis/universalis, showed higher clonality than normal scalp.

RNA was isolated and reverse transcribed to cDNA, the sequencing template. Repertoires were generated with immunoSEQ multiplex PCR, while TCRdb's copy carries only in-frame clones and drops some. The repertoire holds roughly 250,000 clones, with less than 80% as singletons. The V and J genes are TRBV7-9 and TRBJ1-2; TRBD1 agrees at 9 bases. The source material was CD4+ T cells sorted from blood, sampled at week 0. This TCR was recovered from a human donor with alopecia areata. CDR3 sequence reads: CASSLGTGNGYTF. Here the CDR3 DNA reads TGTGCCAGCAGCCTCGGGACAGGGAATGGCTACACCTTC.